The rows below give T cell receptor beta chains drawn from one sample of a study of T cell responses to AZD1222 COVID-19 vaccine. Sequencing was performed with immunoSEQ multiplex PCR; in TCRdb, only in-frame clones are kept and a portion is missing. The sample holds about 160,000 clones, around nine tenths seen once. The sample was peripheral blood, taken 28 days after the second AZD1222 dose. The receptors derive from an adult who received the AZD1222 COVID-19 vaccine. Each CDR3 is given with its conserved first and last residue. D genes are given only for firm matches. Rows may omit the clone size; those that give it use once, few, many or a size class.

V gene	J gene	clone size	D gene	CDR3 DNA	CDR3 protein
TRBV5-1	TRBJ2-2	.	.	TGCGCCAGCAGCTTGGGAGGGGCCGGGGAGCTGTTTTTT	CASSLGGAGELFF
TRBV18	TRBJ1-5	.	.	TGTGCCAGCTCAACAGGGCCCAGTCAGCCCCAGCATTTT	CASSTGPSQPQHF
TRBV5-4	TRBJ1-1	.	.	TGTGCCAGCAGCTCGCGTAGTCGAATGAACACTGAAGCTTTCTTT	CASSSRSRMNTEAFF
TRBV19	TRBJ1-5	once	.	TGTGCCAGTAGGGGGGACAACTATCAGCCCCAGCATTTT	CASRGDNYQPQHF
TRBV18	TRBJ1-2	.	.	TGTGCCAGCTCACCACCGAGTCAGGGTGGCGGCTACACCTTC	CASSPPSQGGGYTF
TRBV6-2/TRBV6-3	TRBJ1-1	many	.	TGTGCCAGCAGTTCGGGGCAGTCTGAAGCTTTCTTT	CASSSGQSEAFF
TRBV5-1	TRBJ1-2	.	.	TGCGCCAGCAGCTTAAACAGGGACTATGGCTACACCTTC	CASSLNRDYGYTF
TRBV6-2/TRBV6-3	TRBJ1-1	few	.	TGTGCCAGCAGTCTGGGCACTGAAGCTTTCTTT	CASSLGTEAFF
TRBV6-2/TRBV6-3	TRBJ1-4	.	.	TGTGCCAGCAGTTATCGGGGCCGACCATTCGACAATGAAAAACTGTTTTTT	CASSYRGRPFDNEKLFF
TRBV18	TRBJ2-5	.	TRBD2	TGTGCCAGCTCACCACAGAGGACTAGCCAGACCCAGTACTTC	CASSPQRTSQTQYF
TRBV6-5	TRBJ2-3	.	TRBD2	TGTGCCAGTAAACGGGGGGGCGGCACAGATACGCAGTATTTT	CASKRGGGTDTQYF
TRBV12-3/TRBV12-4	TRBJ1-3	once	.	TGTGCCAGCAGTTTACGGGGAAACACCATATATTTT	CASSLRGNTIYF
TRBV5-4	TRBJ2-1	.	TRBD2	TGTGCCAGCAGCTTGGACGGGGGGGTTAGTAATGAGCAGTTCTTC	CASSLDGGVSNEQFF